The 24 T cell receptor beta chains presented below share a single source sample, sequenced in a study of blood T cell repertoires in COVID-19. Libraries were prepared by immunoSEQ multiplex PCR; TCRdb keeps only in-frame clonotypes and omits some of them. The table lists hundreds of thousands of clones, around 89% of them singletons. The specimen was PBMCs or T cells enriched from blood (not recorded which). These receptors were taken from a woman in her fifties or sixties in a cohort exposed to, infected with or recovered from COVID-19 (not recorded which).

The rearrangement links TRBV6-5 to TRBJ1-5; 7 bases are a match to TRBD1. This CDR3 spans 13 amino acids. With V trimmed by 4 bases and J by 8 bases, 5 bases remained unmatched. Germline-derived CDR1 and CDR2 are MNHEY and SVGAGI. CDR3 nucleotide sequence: TGTGCCAGCAGTTGGGACAGAGTAAAGCCCCAGCATTTT. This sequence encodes CASSWDRVKPQHF.

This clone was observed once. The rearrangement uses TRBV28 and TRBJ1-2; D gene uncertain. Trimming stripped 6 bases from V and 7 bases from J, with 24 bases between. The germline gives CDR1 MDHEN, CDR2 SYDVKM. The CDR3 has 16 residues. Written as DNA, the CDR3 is TGTGCCAGCAGCCTTAGTGTTAATCTCTCCCCAGGTGGCTACACCTTC. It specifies CASSLSVNLSPGGYTF.

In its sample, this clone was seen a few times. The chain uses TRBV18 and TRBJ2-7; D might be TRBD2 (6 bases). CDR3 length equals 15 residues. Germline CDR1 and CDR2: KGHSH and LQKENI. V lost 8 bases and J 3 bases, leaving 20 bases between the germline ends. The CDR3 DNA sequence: TGTGCCAGCAGGGTTATTGTGACTAGGGGCTACGAGCAGTACTTC. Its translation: CASRVIVTRGYEQYF.

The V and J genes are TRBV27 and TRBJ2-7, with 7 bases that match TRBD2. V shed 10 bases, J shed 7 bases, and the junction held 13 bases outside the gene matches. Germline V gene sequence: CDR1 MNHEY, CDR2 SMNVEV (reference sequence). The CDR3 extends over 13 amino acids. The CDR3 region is CAIGEGFGGEQYF. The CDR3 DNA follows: TGTGCCATCGGGGAGGGGTTTGGGGGTGAGCAGTACTTC.

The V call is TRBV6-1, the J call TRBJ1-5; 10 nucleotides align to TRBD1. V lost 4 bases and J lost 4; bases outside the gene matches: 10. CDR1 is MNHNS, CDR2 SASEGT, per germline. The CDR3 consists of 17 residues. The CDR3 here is CASSGHLRDRGNQPQHF. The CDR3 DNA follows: TGTGCCAGCAGTGGGCACCTGCGGGACAGGGGAAATCAGCCCCAGCATTTT.

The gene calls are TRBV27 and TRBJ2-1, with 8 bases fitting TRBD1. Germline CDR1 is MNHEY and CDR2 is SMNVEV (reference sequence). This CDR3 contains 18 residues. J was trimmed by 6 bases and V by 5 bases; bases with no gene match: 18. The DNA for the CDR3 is TGTGCCAGCAGTGCAAGAAGGACAGGGAAAACGTTTGGCAATGAGCAGTTCTTC. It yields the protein CASSARRTGKTFGNEQFF.

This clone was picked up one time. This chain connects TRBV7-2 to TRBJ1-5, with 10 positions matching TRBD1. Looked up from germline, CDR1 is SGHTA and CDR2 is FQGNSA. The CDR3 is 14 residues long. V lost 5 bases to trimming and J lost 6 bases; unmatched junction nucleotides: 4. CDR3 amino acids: CASSLGDRGQPQHF. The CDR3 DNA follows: TGTGCCAGCAGCCTAGGGGACAGGGGTCAGCCCCAGCATTTT.

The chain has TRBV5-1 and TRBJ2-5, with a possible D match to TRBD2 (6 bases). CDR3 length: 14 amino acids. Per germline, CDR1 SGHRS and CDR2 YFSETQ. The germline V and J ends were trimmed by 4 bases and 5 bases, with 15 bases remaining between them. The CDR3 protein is CASSGGTRGETQYF. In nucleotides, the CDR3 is TGCGCCAGCAGCGGCGGGACTCGTGGGGAGACCCAGTACTTC.

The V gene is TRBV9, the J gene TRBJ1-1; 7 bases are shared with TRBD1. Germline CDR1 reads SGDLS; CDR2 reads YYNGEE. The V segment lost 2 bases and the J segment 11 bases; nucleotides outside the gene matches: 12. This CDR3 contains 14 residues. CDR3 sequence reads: CASSVATTGKRAFF. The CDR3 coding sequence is TGTGCCAGCAGCGTCGCCACGACAGGGAAACGGGCTTTCTTT.

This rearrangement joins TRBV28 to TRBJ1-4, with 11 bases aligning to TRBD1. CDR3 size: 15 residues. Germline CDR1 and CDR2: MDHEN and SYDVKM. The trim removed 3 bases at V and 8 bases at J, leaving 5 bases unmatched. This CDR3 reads CASSLPGTGGEKLFF. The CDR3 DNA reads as TGTGCCAGCAGTTTGCCCGGGACAGGGGGAGAAAAACTGTTTTTT.

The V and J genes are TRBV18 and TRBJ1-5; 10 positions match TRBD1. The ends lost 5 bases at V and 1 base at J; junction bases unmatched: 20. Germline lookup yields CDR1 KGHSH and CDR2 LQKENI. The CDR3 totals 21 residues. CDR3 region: CASSRPTRDRGLLRSNQPQHF. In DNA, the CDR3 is TGTGCCAGCTCAAGGCCGACCCGCGACAGGGGGCTGTTACGGAGCAATCAGCCCCAGCATTTT.

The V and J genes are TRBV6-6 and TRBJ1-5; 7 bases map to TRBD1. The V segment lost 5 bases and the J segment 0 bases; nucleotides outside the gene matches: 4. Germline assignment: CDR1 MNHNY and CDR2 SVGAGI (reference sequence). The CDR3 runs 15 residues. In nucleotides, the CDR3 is TGTGCCAGCAGTCTTACAGGGGATAGCAATCAGCCCCAGCATTTT. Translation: CASSLTGDSNQPQHF.

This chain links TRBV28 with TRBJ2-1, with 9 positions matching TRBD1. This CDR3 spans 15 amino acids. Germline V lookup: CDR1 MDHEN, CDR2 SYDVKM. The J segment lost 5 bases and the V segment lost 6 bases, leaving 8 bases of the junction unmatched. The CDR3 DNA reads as TGTGCCAGCAGCCAAGCAGGGGACAGGGACAATGAGCAGTTCTTC. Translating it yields CASSQAGDRDNEQFF.

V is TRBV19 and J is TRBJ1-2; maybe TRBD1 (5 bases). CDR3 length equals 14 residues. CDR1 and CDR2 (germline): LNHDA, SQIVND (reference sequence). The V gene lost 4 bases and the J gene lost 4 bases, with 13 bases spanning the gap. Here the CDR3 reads CASSTGLTVYGYTF. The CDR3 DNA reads TGTGCCAGTAGTACGGGACTGACGGTCTATGGCTACACCTTC. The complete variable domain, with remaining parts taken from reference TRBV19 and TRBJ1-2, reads DGGITQSPKYLFRKEGQNVTLSCEQNLNHDAMYWYRQDPGQGLRLIYYSQIVNDFQKGDIAEGYSVSREKKESFPLTVTSAQKNPTAFYLCASSTGLTVYGYTFGSGTRLTVV.

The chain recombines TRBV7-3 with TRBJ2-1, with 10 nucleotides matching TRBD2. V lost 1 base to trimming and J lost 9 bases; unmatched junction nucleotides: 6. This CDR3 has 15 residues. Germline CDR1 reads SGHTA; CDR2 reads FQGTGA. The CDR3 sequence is CASSLKSGRATEQFF. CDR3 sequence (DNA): TGTGCCAGCAGCTTAAAAAGCGGGAGGGCCACTGAGCAGTTCTTC.

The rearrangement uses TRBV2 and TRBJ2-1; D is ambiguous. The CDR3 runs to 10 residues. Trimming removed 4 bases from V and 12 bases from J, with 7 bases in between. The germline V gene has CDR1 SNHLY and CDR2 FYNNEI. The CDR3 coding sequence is TGTGCCAGCAGTGTTTCGGGGCAGTTCTTC. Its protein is CASSVSGQFF.

CDR3 in amino acids: CASSSSPRESGVVWDEQFF. In nucleotides, the CDR3 is TGTGCCAGCAGCTCCTCCCCCAGGGAAAGCGGGGTGGTCTGGGATGAGCAGTTCTTC. The V gene is TRBV7-2, the J gene TRBJ2-1; 7 nucleotides match TRBD2. Trimming cost V 4 bases and J 8 bases; bases outside gene matches: 23. CDR3 length equals 19 residues. Looked up from germline, CDR1 is SGHTA and CDR2 is FQGNSA.

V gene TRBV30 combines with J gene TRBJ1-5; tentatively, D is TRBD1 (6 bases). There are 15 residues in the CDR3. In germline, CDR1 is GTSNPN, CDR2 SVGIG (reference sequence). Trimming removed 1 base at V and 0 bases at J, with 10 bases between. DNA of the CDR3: TGTGCCTGGAGTGCGTGGACAGATAGCAATCAGCCCCAGCATTTT. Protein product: CAWSAWTDSNQPQHF.

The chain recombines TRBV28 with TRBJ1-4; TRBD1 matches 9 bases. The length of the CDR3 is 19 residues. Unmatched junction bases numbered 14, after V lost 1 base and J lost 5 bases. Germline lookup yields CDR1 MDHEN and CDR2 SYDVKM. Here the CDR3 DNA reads TGTGCCAGCAGTTTATTTCAGGCGGGACAGGGCTGGGGAAATGAAAAACTGTTTTTT. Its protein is CASSLFQAGQGWGNEKLFF. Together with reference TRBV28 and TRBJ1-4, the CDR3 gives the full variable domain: DVKVTQSSRYLVKRTGEKVFLECVQDMDHENMFWYRQDPGLGLRLIYFSYDVKMKEKGDIPEGYSVSREKKERFSLILESASTNQTSMYLCASSLFQAGQGWGNEKLFFGSGTQLSVL.

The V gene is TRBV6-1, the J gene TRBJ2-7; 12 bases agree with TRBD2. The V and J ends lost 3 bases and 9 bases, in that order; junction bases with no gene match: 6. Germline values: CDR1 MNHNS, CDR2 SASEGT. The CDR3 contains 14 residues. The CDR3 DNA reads TGTGCCAGCAGTGATTCCGGGACTAGCGGGTTGCAGTACTTC. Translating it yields CASSDSGTSGLQYF.

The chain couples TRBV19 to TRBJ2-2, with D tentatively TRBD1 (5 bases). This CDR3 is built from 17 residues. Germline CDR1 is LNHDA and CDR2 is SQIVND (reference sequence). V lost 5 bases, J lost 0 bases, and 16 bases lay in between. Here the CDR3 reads CASSSIRTGTNTGELFF. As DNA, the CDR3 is TGTGCCAGTAGTTCCATCCGCACAGGTACGAACACCGGGGAGCTGTTTTTT.

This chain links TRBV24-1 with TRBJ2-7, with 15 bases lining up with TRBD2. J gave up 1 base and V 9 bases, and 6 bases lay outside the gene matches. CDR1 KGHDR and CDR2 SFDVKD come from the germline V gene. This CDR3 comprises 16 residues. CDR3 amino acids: CATEGLAGGGSYEQYF. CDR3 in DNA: TGTGCCACCGAGGGACTAGCGGGAGGCGGTTCCTACGAGCAGTACTTC.

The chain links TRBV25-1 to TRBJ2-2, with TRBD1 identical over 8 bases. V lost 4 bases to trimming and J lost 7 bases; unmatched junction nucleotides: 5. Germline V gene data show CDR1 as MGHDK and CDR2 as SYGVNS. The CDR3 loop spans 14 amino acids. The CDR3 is CASSVSGGYGELFF. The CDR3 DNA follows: TGTGCCAGCAGTGTCTCAGGGGGCTACGGGGAGCTGTTTTTT. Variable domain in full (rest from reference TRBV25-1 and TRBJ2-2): EADIYQTPRYLVIGTGKKITLECSQTMGHDKMYWYQQDPGMELHLIHYSYGVNSTEKGDLSSESTVSRIRTEHFPLTLESARPSHTSQYLCASSVSGGYGELFFGEGSRLTVL.

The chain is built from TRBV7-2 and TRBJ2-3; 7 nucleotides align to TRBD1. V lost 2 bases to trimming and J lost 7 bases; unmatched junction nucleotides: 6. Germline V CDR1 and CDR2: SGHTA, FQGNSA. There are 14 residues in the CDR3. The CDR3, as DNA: TGTGCCAGCAGCTTAAGACAGGGAGTGAATACGCAGTATTTT. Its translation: CASSLRQGVNTQYF. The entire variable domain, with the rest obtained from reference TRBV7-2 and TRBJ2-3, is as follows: GAGVSQSPSNKVTEKGKDVELRCDPISGHTALYWYRQSLGQGLEFLIYFQGNSAPDKSGLPSDRFSAERTGGSVSTLTIQRTQQEDSAVYLCASSLRQGVNTQYFGPGTRLTVL.